This T cell receptor (beta chain) was obtained from a study of early T cells in non-severe SARS-CoV-2 infection. The overall study: From unsorted whole blood, bulk RNA was sequenced, and the chains remained unpaired.

With 6 bases removed from V and 7 bases from J, the gap between germline ends came to 13 bases. The CDR3 spans 14 residues. This clonotype came up a few times. Separate cDNA molecules each had unique molecular identifiers attached to them. TCRdb itself ran the 5' RACE reads through MiXCR, one entry per CDR3 protein. The sample carries 85,000 to 120,000 distinct CDR3 sequences, 13% recorded once. The receptor was derived from an adult who was a healthcare worker with PCR-confirmed SARS-CoV-2 infection or an uninfected control (not recorded which). V is TRBV12-3 or TRBV12-4 and J is TRBJ1-6; D is undetermined. Sequencing used whole blood. CDR3 sequence reads: CASSRGRQNSPLHF. In DNA, the CDR3 is TGTGCCAGCAGCCGAGGACGGCAGAATTCACCCCTCCACTTT.